A single sample gave rise to the 26 T cell receptor beta chains below, sequenced in a study of CD8 T cells in Susac syndrome. With random hexamers, about 0.45 to 1 ug RNA was reverse transcribed. TCRdb fed the immunoSEQ multiplex PCR reads into MiXCR, producing one record per CDR3 protein. The table includes about 300,000 distinct CDR3 sequences, about 90% detected once. Sequencing was carried out using CD4+ T cells from PBMCs. The receptors shown here come from a human donor with multiple sclerosis.

This rearrangement joins TRBV19 to TRBJ2-6, with 9 positions matching TRBD1. CDR1 and CDR2 from the germline V gene are LNHDA and SQIVND (reference sequence). This CDR3 is built from 20 residues. V was clipped by 6 bases and J by 0 bases; unmatched bases: 15. CDR3 DNA sequence: TGTGCCAGTAGCCAACAAAACAGGGGGCCCGTGGTCTCTGGGGCCAACGTCCTGACTTTC. The encoded protein is CASSQQNRGPVVSGANVLTF.

The V gene is TRBV5-4, the J gene TRBJ2-1, with D possibly being TRBD2 (6 bases). The CDR3 is 16 residues long. V dropped 0 bases and J dropped 4 bases, with 14 bases sitting between them. Germline lookup yields CDR1 SGHNT and CDR2 YYREEE (reference sequence). In DNA form, the CDR3 reads TGTGCCAGCAGCTTGGGGGGGACCGGAGGGTACAATGAGCAGTTCTTC. Amino acid sequence: CASSLGGTGGYNEQFF.

The CDR3 coding sequence is TGTGCCAGCAGCCTAGGGAGCCGGGGGCAGGGCTATGGCTACACCTTC. Translating it yields CASSLGSRGQGYGYTF. This chain joins TRBV7-9 and TRBJ1-2; possibly TRBD1 for D (6 bases). The V end was cut by 5 bases, the J end by 4 bases, with 20 bases between. The germline CDR1 and CDR2 sequences are SEHNR and FQNEAQ (reference sequence). This CDR3 region has 16 residues.

This chain's CDR3 is CASSPGQGAYGYTF. The CDR3 DNA follows: TGTGCCAGTAGTCCCGGACAGGGAGCCTATGGCTACACCTTC. The V and J genes are TRBV19 and TRBJ1-2; 8 bases agree with TRBD1. Looked up from germline, CDR1 is LNHDA and CDR2 is SQIVND (reference sequence). CDR3 length: 14 residues. The V gene end was trimmed by 5 bases and the J gene end by 4 bases; junction bases not matched to a gene: 6.

The chain combines TRBV9 with TRBJ2-3; D is possibly TRBD2 (6 bases). CDR1 and CDR2 (germline): SGDLS, YYNGEE. The CDR3 is 13 amino acids. The V gene lost 7 bases and the J gene lost 5 bases, with 14 bases spanning the gap. The CDR3 nucleotides are TGTGCCAGCGCCGGCGCGGGGCTAGATACGCAGTATTTT. Encoded protein: CASAGAGLDTQYF.

V usage is TRBV5-5 and J usage is TRBJ1-4; tentative D call: TRBD1 (5 bases). V gave up 4 bases and J gave up 0 bases, with 16 bases separating them. The germline V gene has CDR1 SGHKS and CDR2 YYEKEE (reference sequence). The CDR3 covers 17 residues. This CDR3 is CASSGNKGPTTNEKLFF. The CDR3 DNA reads TGTGCCAGCAGCGGGAATAAGGGGCCGACAACTAATGAAAAACTGTTTTTT.

V gene TRBV12-3 or TRBV12-4 combines with J gene TRBJ2-7; perhaps TRBD2 as D (7 bases). The CDR3 sequence is 14 residues long. Trimming left V 6 bases short and J 6 bases short, with 18 bases between. In DNA form, the CDR3 reads TGTGCCAGCAGCCACGGGGGGCCCCGGCGCGAGCAGTACTTC. It yields the protein CASSHGGPRREQYF.

V is TRBV5-1 and J is TRBJ1-4, with D unclear. V shed 3 bases and J shed 0 bases, with 9 bases lying between them. This CDR3 contains 15 residues. CDR1 and CDR2 from the germline V gene are SGHRS and YFSETQ. The CDR3 coding sequence is TGCGCCAGCAGCTCGGTCCCGGCAACTAATGAAAAACTGTTTTTT. It is translated as CASSSVPATNEKLFF.

The chain has TRBV7-2 and TRBJ2-1; 8 bases fit TRBD2. Germline V gene lookup returns CDR1 SGHTA and CDR2 FQGNSA. V lost 5 bases to trimming and J lost 3 bases; unmatched junction nucleotides: 6. The CDR3 has 15 amino acids. CDR3 sequence: CASSPRRGDYNEQFF. In nucleotides, the CDR3 is TGTGCCAGCAGCCCTCGGCGGGGGGACTACAATGAGCAGTTCTTC.

V gene TRBV29-1 combines with J gene TRBJ2-3; D remains ambiguous. The ends were cut back, 4 bases at V and 0 bases at J, with 14 bases in the middle. The CDR3 is 15 residues long. Germline V gene data show CDR1 as SQVTM and CDR2 as ANQGSEA. The CDR3 region has the DNA TGCAGCGTTGCATCCGGCCCTGGGAGCACAGATACGCAGTATTTT. As protein: CSVASGPGSTDTQYF.

This clonotype was seen once. The chain links TRBV7-3 to TRBJ2-3, with TRBD2 matching 8 bases. CDR3 length: 14 residues. CDR1 is SGHTA, CDR2 FQGTGA, per germline. V was clipped by 6 bases and J by 5 bases; unmatched bases: 7. Here the CDR3 DNA reads TGTGCCAGCAGAGAGTCGGGGGGGGGAGATACGCAGTATTTT. Encoded protein: CASRESGGGDTQYF.

The genes are TRBV9 and TRBJ2-1; 7 bases are shared with TRBD2. The V gene end was trimmed by 0 bases and the J gene end by 5 bases; junction bases not matched to a gene: 8. Looked up from germline, CDR1 is SGDLS and CDR2 is YYNGEE. The CDR3 has 16 residues. In DNA, the CDR3 is TGTGCCAGCAGCGTAGGGGTGGGGGGGATGAACAATGAGCAGTTCTTC. As protein: CASSVGVGGMNNEQFF.

CDR3 sequence reads: CASSEGLRGTQYF. The CDR3 DNA reads TGTGCCAGCAGTGAAGGTCTCAGGGGGACCCAGTACTTC. The chain employs TRBV6-1 and TRBJ2-5; a possible D gene is TRBD1 (6 bases). The CDR3 is 13 amino acids. Germline lookup yields CDR1 MNHNS and CDR2 SASEGT. The ends were cut back, 1 base at V and 7 bases at J, with 10 bases in the middle.

This clonotype was seen once. The chain recombines TRBV12-3 or TRBV12-4 with TRBJ2-7; either TRBD1 or TRBD2 may supply D (5 bases each). The length of the CDR3 is 14 residues. V shed 0 bases and J shed 5 bases, with 11 bases lying between them. Written as DNA, the CDR3 is TGTGCCAGCAGTTTAGCGGGGACGGTTGACGAGCAGTACTTC. This translates into CASSLAGTVDEQYF.

In this sample, this clonotype turned up a few times. V usage is TRBV6-2 or TRBV6-3 and J usage is TRBJ1-5, with D perhaps matching TRBD1 (6 bases). The CDR3 is 13 residues long. Germline CDR1 reads MNHEY; CDR2 reads SVGEGT. V dropped 6 bases and J dropped 5 bases, with 11 bases sitting between them. The CDR3 is CASSPRTDQPQHF. The CDR3 nucleotides are TGTGCCAGCAGCCCTAGGACAGATCAGCCCCAGCATTTT.

This chain uses TRBV5-1 with TRBJ1-4; D remains ambiguous. V gave up 4 bases and J gave up 0 bases, with 10 bases separating them. Looked up from germline, CDR1 is SGHRS and CDR2 is YFSETQ. This CDR3 comprises 15 residues. The CDR3 DNA is TGCGCCAGCAGCCGCGAGGATGCAACTAATGAAAAACTGTTTTTT. This sequence encodes CASSREDATNEKLFF. Full variable domain (rest looked up from reference TRBV5-1 and TRBJ1-4): KAGVTQTPRYLIKTRGQQVTLSCSPISGHRSVSWYQQTPGQGLQFLFEYFSETQRNKGNFPGRFSGRQFSNSRSEMNVSTLELGDSALYLCASSREDATNEKLFFGSGTQLSVL.

The DNA for the CDR3 is TGTGCCAGCTCCGTGGTAAGAACTAGCACAGATACGCAGTATTTT. Translation: CASSVVRTSTDTQYF. The rearrangement joins TRBV2 to TRBJ2-3, with no clear D. This CDR3 spans 15 amino acids. Germline assignment: CDR1 SNHLY and CDR2 FYNNEI. V was shortened by 8 bases and J by 0 bases, with 15 bases between the two germline ends.

The rearrangement links TRBV7-3 to TRBJ2-3; 9 nucleotides line up with TRBD2. Per the germline V gene, CDR1 is SGHTA and CDR2 is FQGTGA. V shed 1 base and J 1 base; nucleotides not matched to a gene: 9. The length of the CDR3 is 18 residues. CDR3: CASSLMTGTSSGTDTQYF. In DNA, the CDR3 is TGTGCCAGCAGCTTAATGACGGGGACTAGCTCGGGCACAGATACGCAGTATTTT.

This clonotype was recorded a few times. This chain links TRBV25-1 with TRBJ2-7; D is perhaps TRBD1 (6 bases). Germline V gene data show CDR1 as MGHDK and CDR2 as SYGVNS. The V end lost 2 bases, the J end lost 3 bases, and 14 bases lay between the germline ends. CDR3 length: 15 amino acids. CDR3: CASSELRTAGYEQYF. The CDR3 nucleotides read TGTGCCAGCAGTGAACTGCGGACAGCTGGCTACGAGCAGTACTTC.

The V gene is TRBV5-1, the J gene TRBJ2-3; 8 nucleotides line up with TRBD2. The CDR3 contains 16 residues. Trimming took 0 bases from V and 3 from J; bases not matched to a gene: 6. Germline CDR1 is SGHRS and CDR2 is YFSETQ. The chain's CDR3 is CASSLALAEATDTQYF. DNA of the CDR3: TGCGCCAGCAGCTTGGCACTAGCGGAGGCGACAGATACGCAGTATTTT.

DNA of the CDR3: TGTGCCAGTAGTGAAAAGGACACTATGAACACTGAAGCTTTCTTT. This encodes CASSEKDTMNTEAFF. The V gene is TRBV19, the J gene TRBJ1-1; the D gene is possibly TRBD1 (5 bases). V gave up 5 bases and J gave up 0 bases, with 13 bases separating them. From germline, CDR1 is LNHDA and CDR2 SQIVND (reference sequence). The CDR3 runs 15 residues.

Only one count was recorded for this clonotype. This chain uses TRBV5-1 with TRBJ2-3, with TRBD2 matching 12 bases. Germline V CDR1 and CDR2: SGHRS, YFSETQ. The J segment lost 2 bases and the V segment lost 4 bases, leaving 8 bases of the junction unmatched. The CDR3 is 17 amino acids. The CDR3 loop is CASSTGTSGWNTDTQYF. The CDR3 DNA follows: TGCGCCAGCAGCACCGGGACTAGCGGGTGGAACACAGATACGCAGTATTTT.

The V call is TRBV2, the J call TRBJ1-5; no clear D gene. The CDR3 is made up of 12 amino acids. Germline V gene data show CDR1 as SNHLY and CDR2 as FYNNEI. V gave up 4 bases and J gave up 6 bases, with 7 bases separating them. The CDR3 region is CASSGVGQPQHF. CDR3 nucleotides: TGTGCCAGCAGTGGAGTGGGTCAGCCCCAGCATTTT.

For this clonotype: One end of the junction does not line up with germline, which may come from a read error. This chain connects TRBV7-2 to TRBJ2-7; the match to TRBD2 covers 13 bases. This CDR3 has 16 residues. Per the germline V gene, CDR1 is SGHTA and CDR2 is FQGNSA. CDR3 sequence (DNA): TGTGCCAGCAGCCGAACTAGCGGGAGGGCCTCCCACGAGCAGTACTTC. It encodes CASSRTSGRASHEQYF.

This sequence joins TRBV9 and TRBJ1-2, with D possibly being TRBD1 (6 bases). The CDR3 runs to 12 residues. Trimming pared 5 bases from V and 7 bases from J, leaving 12 bases between. The V gene's germline CDR1 is SGDLS and CDR2 YYNGEE. The CDR3 nucleotides read TGTGCCAGCAGTCGACAGGAGCTTGGCTACACCTTC. Its protein product is CASSRQELGYTF.

V is TRBV4-2 and J is TRBJ2-1, with TRBD1 matching over 11 bases. Trimming took 4 bases from V and 9 from J; bases not matched to a gene: 11. The CDR3 sequence is 16 residues long. In germline, CDR1 is LGHNA, CDR2 YNFKEQ. CDR3 loop: CASSPRRGQGASEQFF. CDR3 DNA sequence: TGTGCCAGCAGCCCTCGGAGAGGACAGGGGGCAAGTGAGCAGTTCTTC.